This TCR beta chain was identified during a study of shared clonotypes between healthy human individuals. Loaded into unsorted PBMC replicate PCRs was 300 ng DNA, 25,000 to 30,000 T cell genomes. Here immunoSEQ multiplex PCR was the method, and the copy in TCRdb shows in-frame clones only, minus some. The table has about half a million clones, approximately 82% seen once. The donors were all Caucasian adults (living in Nashville, Tennessee). V lost 0 bases to trimming and J lost 6 bases, with 14 bases between them. Germline V lookup: CDR1 MRHNA, CDR2 SNTAGT. CDR3 length equals 15 residues. Sequenced input: PBMCs. The J gene is TRBJ1-2, the V gene TRBV6-4, with D uncertain. This clonotype was sampled from a woman in her thirties or forties in good health. Some clones in this sample may be carry-over from other donors' samples. The CDR3 loop is CASSDSMRASDGYTF. In DNA form, the CDR3 reads TGTGCCAGCAGTGACTCGATGAGGGCCTCGGATGGCTACACCTTC.